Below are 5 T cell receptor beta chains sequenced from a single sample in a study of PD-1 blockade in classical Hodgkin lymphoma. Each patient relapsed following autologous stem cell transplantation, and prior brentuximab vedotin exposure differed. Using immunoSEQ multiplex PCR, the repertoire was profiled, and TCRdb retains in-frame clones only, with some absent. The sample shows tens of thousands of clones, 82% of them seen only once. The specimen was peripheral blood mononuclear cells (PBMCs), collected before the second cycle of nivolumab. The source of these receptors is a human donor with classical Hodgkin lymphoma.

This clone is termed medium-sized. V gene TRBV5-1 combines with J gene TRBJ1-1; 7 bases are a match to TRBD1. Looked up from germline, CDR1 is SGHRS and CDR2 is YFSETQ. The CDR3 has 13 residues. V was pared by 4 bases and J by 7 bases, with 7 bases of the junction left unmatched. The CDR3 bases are TGCGCCAGCAGCGTCCGGGACAGCGGTGAAGCTTTCTTT. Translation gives CASSVRDSGEAFF.

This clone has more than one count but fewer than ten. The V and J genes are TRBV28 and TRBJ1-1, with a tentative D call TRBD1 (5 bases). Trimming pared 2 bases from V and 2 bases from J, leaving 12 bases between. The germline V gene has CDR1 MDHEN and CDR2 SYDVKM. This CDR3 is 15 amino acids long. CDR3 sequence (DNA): TGTGCCAGCAGTTTAACCCGACAGAGAAACACTGAAGCTTTCTTT. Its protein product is CASSLTRQRNTEAFF.

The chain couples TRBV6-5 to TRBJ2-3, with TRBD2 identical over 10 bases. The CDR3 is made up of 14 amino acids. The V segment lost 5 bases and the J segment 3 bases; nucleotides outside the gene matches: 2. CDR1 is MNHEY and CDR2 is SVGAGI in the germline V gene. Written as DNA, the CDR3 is TGTGCCAGCAGTGGACTAGCGGAAACAGATACGCAGTATTTT. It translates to CASSGLAETDTQYF.

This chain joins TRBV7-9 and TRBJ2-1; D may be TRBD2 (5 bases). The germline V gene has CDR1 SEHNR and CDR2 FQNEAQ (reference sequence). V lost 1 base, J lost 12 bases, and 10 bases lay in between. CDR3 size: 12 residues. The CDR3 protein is CASSLVRASQFF. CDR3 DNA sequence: TGTGCCAGCAGCTTAGTGAGGGCGTCGCAGTTCTTC.

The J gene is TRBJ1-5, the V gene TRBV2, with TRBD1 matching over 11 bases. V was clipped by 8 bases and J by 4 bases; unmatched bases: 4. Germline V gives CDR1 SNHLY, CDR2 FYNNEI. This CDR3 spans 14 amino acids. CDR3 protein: CASGGTGGNQPQHF. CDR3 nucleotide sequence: TGTGCCAGCGGGGGGACAGGGGGTAATCAGCCCCAGCATTTT.